These 5 T cell receptor beta chains originate from one sample sequenced in a study of T-cell memory formation after mild COVID-19. MiXCR was run by TCRdb on the 5' RACE reads, yielding one entry per CDR3 protein. The data contain 110,000 or so distinct CDR3 sequences, 20% to 25% of them singletons. Sequencing input: PBMCs or a T cell subset sorted from them (not recorded which). All receptors come from a man in his late teens or twenties who had mild COVID-19 (a few samples of this study predate the infection). Cell type and time point are not known.

This clonotype was detected a few times. The genes are TRBV4-1 and TRBJ1-2; D not resolved. V was shortened by 4 bases and J by 8 bases, with 20 bases between the two germline ends. Germline CDR1 MGHRA, CDR2 YSYEKL. This CDR3 spans 15 amino acids. The CDR3 loop reads CASSPYETPPRGYTF. CDR3 DNA sequence: TGCGCCAGCAGCCCGTATGAGACGCCGCCACGGGGCTACACCTTC.

The chain couples TRBV7-8 to TRBJ2-7; 12 bases align to TRBD2. V lost 4 bases to trimming and J lost 0 bases; unmatched junction nucleotides: 19. Germline assignment: CDR1 SGHVS and CDR2 FQNEAQ. The CDR3 totals 21 residues. CDR3: CASSSGLAGSTKNRSSYEQYF. Here the CDR3 DNA reads TGTGCCAGCAGCTCCGGACTAGCGGGGAGTACCAAAAACCGAAGCTCCTACGAGCAGTACTTC.

This chain links TRBV10-2 with TRBJ2-2; perhaps TRBD2 as D (5 bases). The CDR3 covers 11 residues. V dropped 7 bases and J dropped 7 bases, with 7 bases sitting between them. CDR1 and CDR2 from the germline V gene are WSHSY and SAAADI. The CDR3 DNA follows: TGCGCCAGCACTAGCTTCGGGGAGCTGTTTTTT. As protein: CASTSFGELFF.

The genes are TRBV30 and TRBJ2-3; D is ambiguous. Trimming pared 0 bases from V and 2 bases from J, leaving 6 bases between. CDR3 length equals 13 residues. Looked up from germline, CDR1 is GTSNPN and CDR2 is SVGIG (reference sequence). The chain's CDR3 is CAWSVPSTDTQYF. CDR3 DNA sequence: TGTGCCTGGAGTGTGCCGTCCACAGATACGCAGTATTTT.

V is TRBV19 and J is TRBJ2-7; no firm D call. The CDR3 spans 13 residues. The V gene lost 3 bases and the J gene lost 6 bases, with 12 bases spanning the gap. The germline gives CDR1 LNHDA, CDR2 SQIVND (reference sequence). In DNA form, the CDR3 reads TGTGCCAGTAGTATCGGCCTCGGAGCCGAGCAGTACGTC. Translated: CASSIGLGAEQYV.